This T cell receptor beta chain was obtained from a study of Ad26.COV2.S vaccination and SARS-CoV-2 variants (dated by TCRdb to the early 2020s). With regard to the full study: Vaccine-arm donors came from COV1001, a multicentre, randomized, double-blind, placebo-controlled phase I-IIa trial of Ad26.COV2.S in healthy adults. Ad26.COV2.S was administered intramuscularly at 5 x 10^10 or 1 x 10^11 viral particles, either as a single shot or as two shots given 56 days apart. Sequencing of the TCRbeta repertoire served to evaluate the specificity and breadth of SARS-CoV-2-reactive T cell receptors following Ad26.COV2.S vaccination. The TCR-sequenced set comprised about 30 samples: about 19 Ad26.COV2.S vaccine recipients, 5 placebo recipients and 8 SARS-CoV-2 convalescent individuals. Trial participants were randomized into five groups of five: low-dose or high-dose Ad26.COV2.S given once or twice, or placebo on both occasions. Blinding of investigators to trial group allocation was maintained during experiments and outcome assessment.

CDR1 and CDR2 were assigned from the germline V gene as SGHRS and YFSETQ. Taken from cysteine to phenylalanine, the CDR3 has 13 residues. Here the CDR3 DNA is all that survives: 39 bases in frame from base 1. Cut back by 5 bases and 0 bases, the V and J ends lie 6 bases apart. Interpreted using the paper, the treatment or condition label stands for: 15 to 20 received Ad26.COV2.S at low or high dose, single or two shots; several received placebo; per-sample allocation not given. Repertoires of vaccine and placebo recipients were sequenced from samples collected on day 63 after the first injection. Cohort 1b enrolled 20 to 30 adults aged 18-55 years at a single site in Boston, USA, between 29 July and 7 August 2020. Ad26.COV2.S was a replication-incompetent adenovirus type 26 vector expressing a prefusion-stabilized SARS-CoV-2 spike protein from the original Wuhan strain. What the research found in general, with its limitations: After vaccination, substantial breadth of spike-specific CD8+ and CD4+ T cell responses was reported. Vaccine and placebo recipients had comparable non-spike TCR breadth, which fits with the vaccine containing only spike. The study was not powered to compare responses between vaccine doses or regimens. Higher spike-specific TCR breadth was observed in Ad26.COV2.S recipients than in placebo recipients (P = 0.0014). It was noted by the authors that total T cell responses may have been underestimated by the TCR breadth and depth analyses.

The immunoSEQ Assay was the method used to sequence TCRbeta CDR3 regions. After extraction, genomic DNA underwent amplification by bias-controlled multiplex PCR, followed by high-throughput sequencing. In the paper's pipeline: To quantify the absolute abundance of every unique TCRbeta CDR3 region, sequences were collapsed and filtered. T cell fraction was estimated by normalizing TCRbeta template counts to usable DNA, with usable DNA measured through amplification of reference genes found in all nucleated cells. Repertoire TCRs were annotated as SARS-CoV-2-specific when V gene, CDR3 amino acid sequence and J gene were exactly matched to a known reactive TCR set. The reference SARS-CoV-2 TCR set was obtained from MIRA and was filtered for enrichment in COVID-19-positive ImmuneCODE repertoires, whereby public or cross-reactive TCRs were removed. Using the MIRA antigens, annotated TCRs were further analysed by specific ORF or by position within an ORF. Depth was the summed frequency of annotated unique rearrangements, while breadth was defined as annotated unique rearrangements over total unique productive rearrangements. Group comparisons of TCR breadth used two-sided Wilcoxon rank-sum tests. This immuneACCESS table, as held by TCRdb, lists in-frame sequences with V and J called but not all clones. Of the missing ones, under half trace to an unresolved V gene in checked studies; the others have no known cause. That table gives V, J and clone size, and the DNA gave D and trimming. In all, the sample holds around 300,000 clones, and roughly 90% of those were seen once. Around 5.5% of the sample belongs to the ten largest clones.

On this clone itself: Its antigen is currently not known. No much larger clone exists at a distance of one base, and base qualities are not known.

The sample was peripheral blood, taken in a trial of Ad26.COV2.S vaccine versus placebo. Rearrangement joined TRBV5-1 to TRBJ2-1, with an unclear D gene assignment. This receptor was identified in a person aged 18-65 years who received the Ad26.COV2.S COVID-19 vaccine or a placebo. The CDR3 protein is CASRGSSYNEQFF. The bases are TGCGCCAGCAGGGGTAGCTCCTACAATGAGCAGTTCTTC.